Listed below are T cell receptor beta chains from one sample, sequenced in a study of beta chain features in type 1 diabetes. Produced via immunoSEQ multiplex PCR; TCRdb's table is partial and in-frame only. The sample has about 360,000 clones, around 12% seen once. Sequenced material: naive CD4+ T cells from blood. The receptors were sampled from a man aged 18-30 years in good health. Both conserved end residues are part of each CDR3. Fields, in order: clone size, J gene, CDR3 length, V gene, CDR3 protein. Clone size is stated in some rows and not others, as once, few, many or a class when expanded.

clone size: NA; J gene: TRBJ1-1; CDR3 length: 13; V gene: TRBV18; CDR3 protein: CASSPQPNTEAFF
clone size: NA; J gene: TRBJ2-1; CDR3 length: 19; V gene: TRBV7-2; CDR3 protein: CASSDRELAGVVAYNEQFF
clone size: NA; J gene: TRBJ2-1; CDR3 length: 17; V gene: TRBV19; CDR3 protein: CASTRPQGKFSYNEQFF
clone size: few; J gene: TRBJ2-7; CDR3 length: 16; V gene: TRBV11-1; CDR3 protein: CASSSNPGLRVSEQYF
clone size: NA; J gene: TRBJ2-1; CDR3 length: 12; V gene: TRBV19; CDR3 protein: CASSIDFNEQFF
clone size: few; J gene: TRBJ1-6; CDR3 length: 13; V gene: TRBV28; CDR3 protein: CASMRQPNSPLHF
clone size: NA; J gene: TRBJ2-3; CDR3 length: 15; V gene: TRBV7-2; CDR3 protein: CASRYPGGGTDTQYF
clone size: few; J gene: TRBJ1-1; CDR3 length: 19; V gene: TRBV5-1; CDR3 protein: CASSFGFPVRGGRITEAFF
clone size: NA; J gene: TRBJ1-3; CDR3 length: 17; V gene: TRBV5-1; CDR3 protein: CASSLERRGSSGNTIYF
clone size: few; J gene: TRBJ2-7; CDR3 length: 15; V gene: TRBV7-9; CDR3 protein: CASSLVASGLLEQYF
clone size: few; J gene: TRBJ2-2; CDR3 length: 18; V gene: TRBV15; CDR3 protein: CATSRDSGLAGNTGELFF
clone size: few; J gene: TRBJ2-5; CDR3 length: 16; V gene: TRBV30; CDR3 protein: CAWSSTSASGQETQYF
clone size: NA; J gene: TRBJ2-7; CDR3 length: 13; V gene: TRBV2; CDR3 protein: CASSGDIGYEQYF
clone size: few; J gene: TRBJ1-5; CDR3 length: 16; V gene: TRBV19; CDR3 protein: CASSMRTDYSNQPQHF
clone size: few; J gene: TRBJ2-3; CDR3 length: 15; V gene: TRBV5-1; CDR3 protein: CASSQDRVGSDTQYF
clone size: NA; J gene: TRBJ2-5; CDR3 length: 13; V gene: TRBV29-1; CDR3 protein: CSVDVRGQETQYF
clone size: NA; J gene: TRBJ2-2; CDR3 length: 14; V gene: TRBV5-4; CDR3 protein: CASSWAPLTGELFF
clone size: NA; J gene: TRBJ2-5; CDR3 length: 13; V gene: TRBV30; CDR3 protein: CAAAPAGGETQYF
clone size: few; J gene: TRBJ1-2; CDR3 length: 17; V gene: TRBV25-1; CDR3 protein: CASSEPRVPGTGYGYTF
clone size: once; J gene: TRBJ2-1; CDR3 length: 15; V gene: TRBV28; CDR3 protein: CASSSGQGAPSGQFF
clone size: NA; J gene: TRBJ2-1; CDR3 length: 17; V gene: TRBV5-1; CDR3 protein: CASSLEAAGGPSGEQFF
clone size: few; J gene: TRBJ2-3; CDR3 length: 15; V gene: TRBV10-3; CDR3 protein: CAISEQVSGTDTQYF
clone size: NA; J gene: TRBJ1-5; CDR3 length: 14; V gene: TRBV4-3; CDR3 protein: CASSQEGGNQPQHF
clone size: NA; J gene: TRBJ1-4; CDR3 length: 17; V gene: TRBV7-6; CDR3 protein: CASSLGFGGLTNEKLFF
clone size: NA; J gene: TRBJ2-3; CDR3 length: 18; V gene: TRBV15; CDR3 protein: CATSRGGLAGPVTDTQYF
clone size: few; J gene: TRBJ1-1; CDR3 length: 13; V gene: TRBV5-1; CDR3 protein: CASSSQGNTEAFF
clone size: few; J gene: TRBJ2-7; CDR3 length: 12; V gene: TRBV28; CDR3 protein: CASSLLSYEQYF
clone size: NA; J gene: NA; CDR3 length: 12; V gene: TRBV28; CDR3 protein: CASMGDSYEQYF
clone size: NA; J gene: TRBJ1-5; CDR3 length: 15; V gene: TRBV5-4; CDR3 protein: CASSSDRGANQPQHF
clone size: few; J gene: TRBJ2-3; CDR3 length: 14; V gene: TRBV5-1; CDR3 protein: CASSSLAGTDTQYF
clone size: few; J gene: TRBJ2-7; CDR3 length: 14; V gene: TRBV5-1; CDR3 protein: CASSWAGDSYEQYF
clone size: NA; J gene: TRBJ2-7; CDR3 length: 11; V gene: TRBV7-2; CDR3 protein: CASSLSYEQYF
clone size: NA; J gene: TRBJ2-5; CDR3 length: 17; V gene: TRBV29-1; CDR3 protein: CSVQGLEHRPGQETQYF
clone size: few; J gene: TRBJ1-1; CDR3 length: 18; V gene: TRBV7-9; CDR3 protein: CASSLPARSAGVGTEAFF
clone size: few; J gene: TRBJ1-5; CDR3 length: 14; V gene: TRBV11-2; CDR3 protein: CASSPAGRAQPQHF
clone size: NA; J gene: TRBJ2-7; CDR3 length: 13; V gene: TRBV28; CDR3 protein: CASTSPGGYEQYF
clone size: NA; J gene: TRBJ2-2; CDR3 length: 14; V gene: TRBV28; CDR3 protein: CASSLGGNTGELFF
clone size: NA; J gene: TRBJ2-2; CDR3 length: 17; V gene: TRBV11-3; CDR3 protein: CASSSMDYPSNTGELFF
clone size: NA; J gene: TRBJ2-7; CDR3 length: 14; V gene: TRBV18; CDR3 protein: CASSPGPISYEQYF